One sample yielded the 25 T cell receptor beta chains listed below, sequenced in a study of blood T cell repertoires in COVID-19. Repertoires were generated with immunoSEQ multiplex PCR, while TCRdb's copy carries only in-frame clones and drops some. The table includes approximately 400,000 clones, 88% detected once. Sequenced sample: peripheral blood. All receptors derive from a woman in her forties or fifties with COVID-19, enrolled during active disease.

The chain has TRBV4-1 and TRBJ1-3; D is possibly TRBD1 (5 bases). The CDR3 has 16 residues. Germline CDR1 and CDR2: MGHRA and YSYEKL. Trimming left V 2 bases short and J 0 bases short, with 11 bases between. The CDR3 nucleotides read TGCGCCAGCAGCCAAAATGGGGCGAGCTCTGGAAACACCATATATTTT. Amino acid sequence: CASSQNGASSGNTIYF.

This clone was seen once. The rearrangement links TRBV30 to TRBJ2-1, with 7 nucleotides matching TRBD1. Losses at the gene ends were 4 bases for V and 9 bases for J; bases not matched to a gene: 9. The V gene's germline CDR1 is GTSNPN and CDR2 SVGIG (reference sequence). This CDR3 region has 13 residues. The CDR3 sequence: CAWTPGQFSEQFF. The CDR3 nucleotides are TGTGCCTGGACCCCGGGACAGTTCAGTGAGCAGTTCTTC.

DNA of the CDR3: TGCGCCAGCAGCCACCTGGGGCCAGGGGAGAACACTGAAGCTTTCTTT. Encoded protein: CASSHLGPGENTEAFF. The genes are TRBV5-1 and TRBJ1-1; D possibly corresponds to TRBD1 (6 bases). The CDR3 is 16 amino acids. V lost 4 bases, J lost 1 base, and 17 bases lay in between. Germline CDR1 SGHRS, CDR2 YFSETQ.

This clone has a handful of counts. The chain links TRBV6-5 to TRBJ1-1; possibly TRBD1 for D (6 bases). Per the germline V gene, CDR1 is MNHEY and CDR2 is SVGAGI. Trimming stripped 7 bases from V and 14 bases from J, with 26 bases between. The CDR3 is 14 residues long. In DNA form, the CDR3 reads TGTGCCAGCAACCCCGCCGGGACACGCCGCCCCGGGTTCTTT. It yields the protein CASNPAGTRRPGFF.

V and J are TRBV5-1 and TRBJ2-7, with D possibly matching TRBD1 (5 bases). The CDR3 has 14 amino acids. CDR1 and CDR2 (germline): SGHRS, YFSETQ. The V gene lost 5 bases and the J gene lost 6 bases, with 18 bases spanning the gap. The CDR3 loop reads CASRVQDNTVEQYF. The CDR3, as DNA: TGCGCCAGCAGAGTCCAGGACAATACCGTCGAGCAGTACTTC.

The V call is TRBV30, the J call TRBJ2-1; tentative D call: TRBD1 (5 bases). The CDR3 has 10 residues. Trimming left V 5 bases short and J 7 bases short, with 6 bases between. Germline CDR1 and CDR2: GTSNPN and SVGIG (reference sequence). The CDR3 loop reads CAWQGNEQFF. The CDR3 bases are TGTGCCTGGCAGGGTAATGAGCAGTTCTTC.

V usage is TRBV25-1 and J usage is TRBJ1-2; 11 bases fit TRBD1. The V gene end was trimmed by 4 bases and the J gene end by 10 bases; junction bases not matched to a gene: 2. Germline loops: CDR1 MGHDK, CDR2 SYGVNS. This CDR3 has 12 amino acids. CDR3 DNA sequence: TGTGCCAGCAGTGGGGACAGGGGGGCCTACACCTTC. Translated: CASSGDRGAYTF.

The CDR3 nucleotides are TGTGCCAGCAGTACCCGGACTGGTCTCGGGTATTTT. This gives the protein CASSTRTGLGYF. V gene TRBV12-3 or TRBV12-4 combines with J gene TRBJ1-3; D gene ambiguous. The CDR3 loop spans 12 amino acids. V was trimmed by 5 bases and J by 16 bases, leaving 18 bases between them.

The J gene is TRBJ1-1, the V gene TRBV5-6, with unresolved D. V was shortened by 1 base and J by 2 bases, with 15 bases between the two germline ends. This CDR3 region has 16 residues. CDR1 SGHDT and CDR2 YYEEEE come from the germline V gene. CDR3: CASSLSFGRSNTEAFF. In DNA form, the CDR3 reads TGTGCCAGCAGCTTGAGTTTTGGCAGGTCCAACACTGAAGCTTTCTTT.

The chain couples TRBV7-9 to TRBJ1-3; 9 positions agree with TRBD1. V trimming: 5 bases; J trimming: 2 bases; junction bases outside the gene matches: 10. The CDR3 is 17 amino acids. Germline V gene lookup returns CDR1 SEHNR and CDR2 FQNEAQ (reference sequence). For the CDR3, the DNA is TGTGCCAGCAGCCAATGGGACAGGGCAAACCCTGGAAACACCATATATTTT. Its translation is CASSQWDRANPGNTIYF.

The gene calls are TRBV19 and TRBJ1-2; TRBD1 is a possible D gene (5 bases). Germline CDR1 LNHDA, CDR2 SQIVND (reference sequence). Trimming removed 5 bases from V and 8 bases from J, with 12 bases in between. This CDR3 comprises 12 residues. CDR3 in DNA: TGTGCCAGTAGTTGGGGGGAAGACGGCTACACCTTC. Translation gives CASSWGEDGYTF. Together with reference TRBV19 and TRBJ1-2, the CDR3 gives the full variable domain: DGGITQSPKYLFRKEGQNVTLSCEQNLNHDAMYWYRQDPGQGLRLIYYSQIVNDFQKGDIAEGYSVSREKKESFPLTVTSAQKNPTAFYLCASSWGEDGYTFGSGTRLTVV.

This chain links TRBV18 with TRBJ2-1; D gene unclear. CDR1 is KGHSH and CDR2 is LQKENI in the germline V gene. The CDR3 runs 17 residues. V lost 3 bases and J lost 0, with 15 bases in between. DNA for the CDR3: TGTGCCAGCTCACCTCGTACCGTACTTAGCTCCTACAATGAGCAGTTCTTC. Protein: CASSPRTVLSSYNEQFF.

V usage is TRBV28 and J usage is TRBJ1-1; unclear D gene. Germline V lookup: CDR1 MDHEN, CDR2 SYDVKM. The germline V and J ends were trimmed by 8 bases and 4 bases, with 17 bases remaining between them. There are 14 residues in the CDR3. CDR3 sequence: CASGRGGSGTEAFF. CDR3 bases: TGTGCCAGCGGCCGTGGAGGGAGTGGCACTGAAGCTTTCTTT.

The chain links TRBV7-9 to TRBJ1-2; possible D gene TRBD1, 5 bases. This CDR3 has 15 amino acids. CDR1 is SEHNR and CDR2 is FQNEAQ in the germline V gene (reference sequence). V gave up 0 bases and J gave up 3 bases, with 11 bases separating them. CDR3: CASSLAYQGYYGYTF. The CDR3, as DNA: TGTGCCAGCAGCTTAGCCTACCAGGGCTACTATGGCTACACCTTC.

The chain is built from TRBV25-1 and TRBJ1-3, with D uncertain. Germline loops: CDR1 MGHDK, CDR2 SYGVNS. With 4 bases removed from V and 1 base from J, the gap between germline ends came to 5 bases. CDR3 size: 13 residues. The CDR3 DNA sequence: TGTGCCAGCAGTGTGCTATCTGGAAACACCATATATTTT. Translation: CASSVLSGNTIYF. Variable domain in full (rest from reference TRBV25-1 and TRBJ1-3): EADIYQTPRYLVIGTGKKITLECSQTMGHDKMYWYQQDPGMELHLIHYSYGVNSTEKGDLSSESTVSRIRTEHFPLTLESARPSHTSQYLCASSVLSGNTIYFGEGSWLTVV.

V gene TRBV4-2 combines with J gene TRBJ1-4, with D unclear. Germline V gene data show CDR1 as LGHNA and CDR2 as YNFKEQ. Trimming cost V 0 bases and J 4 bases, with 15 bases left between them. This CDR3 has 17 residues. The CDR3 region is CASSQEGPATSNEKLFF. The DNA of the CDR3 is TGTGCCAGCAGCCAAGAAGGCCCAGCGACTAGTAATGAAAAACTGTTTTTT.

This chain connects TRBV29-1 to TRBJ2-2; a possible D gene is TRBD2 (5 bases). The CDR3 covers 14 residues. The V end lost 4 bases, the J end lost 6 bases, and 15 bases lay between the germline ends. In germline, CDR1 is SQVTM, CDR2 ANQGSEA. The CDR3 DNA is TGCAGCGTTGTTTGGGCCCCCGGGGCCGGGGAGCTGTTTTTT. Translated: CSVVWAPGAGELFF.

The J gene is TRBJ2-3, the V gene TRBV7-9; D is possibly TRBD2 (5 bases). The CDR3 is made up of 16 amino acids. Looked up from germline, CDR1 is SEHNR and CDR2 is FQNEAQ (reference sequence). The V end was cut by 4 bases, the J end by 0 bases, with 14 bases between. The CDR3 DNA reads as TGTGCCAGCAGCTGGGTGACTACGCCAAGCACAGATACGCAGTATTTT. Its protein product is CASSWVTTPSTDTQYF.

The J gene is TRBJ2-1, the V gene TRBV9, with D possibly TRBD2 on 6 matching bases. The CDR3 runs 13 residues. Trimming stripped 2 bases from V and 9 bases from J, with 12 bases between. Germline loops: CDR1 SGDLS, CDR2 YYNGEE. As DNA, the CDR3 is TGTGCCAGCAGCGTCCCGGGGGTGGGTGAGCAGTTCTTC. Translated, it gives CASSVPGVGEQFF.

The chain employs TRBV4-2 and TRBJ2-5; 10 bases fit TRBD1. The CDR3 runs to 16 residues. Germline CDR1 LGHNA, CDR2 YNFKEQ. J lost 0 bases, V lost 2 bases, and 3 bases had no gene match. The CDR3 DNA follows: TGTGCCAGCAGCCAACCGGACAGGGGGGACCAAGAGACCCAGTACTTC. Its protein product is CASSQPDRGDQETQYF.

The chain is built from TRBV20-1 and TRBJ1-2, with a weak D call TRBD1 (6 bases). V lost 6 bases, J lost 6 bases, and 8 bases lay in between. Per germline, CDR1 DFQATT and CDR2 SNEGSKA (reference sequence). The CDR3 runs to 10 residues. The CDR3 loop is CSAPGDGYTF. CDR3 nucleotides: TGCAGTGCCCCAGGGGATGGCTACACCTTC.

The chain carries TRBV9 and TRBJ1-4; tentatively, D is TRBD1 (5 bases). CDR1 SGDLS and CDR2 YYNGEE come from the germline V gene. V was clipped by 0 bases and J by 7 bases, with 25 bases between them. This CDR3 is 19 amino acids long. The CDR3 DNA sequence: TGTGCCAGCAGCGTAGGAGCGGCGACCCAGGGACTCGCTACTGAAAAACTGTTTTTT. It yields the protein CASSVGAATQGLATEKLFF.

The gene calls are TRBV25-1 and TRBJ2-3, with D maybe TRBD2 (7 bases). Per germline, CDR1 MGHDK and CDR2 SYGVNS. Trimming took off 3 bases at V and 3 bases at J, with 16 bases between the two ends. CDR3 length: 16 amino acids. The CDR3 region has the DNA TGTGCCAGCAGTGACGGCGGCGGGGGCCTTACAGATACGCAGTATTTT. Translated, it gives CASSDGGGGLTDTQYF.

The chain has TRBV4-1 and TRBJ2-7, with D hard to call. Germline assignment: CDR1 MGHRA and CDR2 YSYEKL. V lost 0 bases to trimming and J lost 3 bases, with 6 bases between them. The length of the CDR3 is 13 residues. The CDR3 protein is CASSQDYSYEQYF. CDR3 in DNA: TGCGCCAGCAGCCAAGACTACAGCTACGAGCAGTACTTC.

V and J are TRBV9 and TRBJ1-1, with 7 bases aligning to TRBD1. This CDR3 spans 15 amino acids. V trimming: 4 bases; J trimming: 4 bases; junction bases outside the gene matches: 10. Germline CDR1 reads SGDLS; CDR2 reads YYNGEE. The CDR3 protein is CASSPLTGRFTEAFF. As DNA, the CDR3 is TGTGCCAGCAGCCCCCTGACAGGGAGGTTCACTGAAGCTTTCTTT.